These T cell receptor beta chains were read from a single sample in a study of T cells in Graves' hyperthyroidism and ophthalmopathy. TCRdb fed the multiplex PCR reads into MiXCR, producing one record per CDR3 protein. The sample yields about 640,000 distinct CDR3 sequences, less than 25% seen once. The sequenced sample was blood. Receptor source: a man younger than 45 with Graves' ophthalmopathy. The conserved cysteine and the conserved F or W are not part of the CDR3 here. The size entry is marked missing in some rows and otherwise reads once, few, many or a size class.

j_call clone_size v_call cdr3_aa
TRBJ2-5 NA TRBV30 AWTPGTAVQETQY
TRBJ1-5 NA TRBV6-1 ASSSNAQGNSNQPQH
TRBJ2-2 few TRBV6-2/TRBV6-3 ASSFVTGDFNTGELF
TRBJ2-2 NA TRBV7-8 ASSSYTGTLRKLF
TRBJ1-2 many TRBV18 ASSPKAAYGYT
TRBJ1-1 NA TRBV20-1 SAAGFLNTEAF
TRBJ2-7 NA TRBV4-2 ASSPRPDSSYEQY
TRBJ2-2 few TRBV12-3/TRBV12-4 ASRPDRVIGELF
TRBJ2-5 many TRBV30 AWGARSGTQY
TRBJ2-1 NA TRBV7-3 ASSLTGGANEQF
TRBJ2-7 many TRBV18 ASSPGGQISYEQY
TRBJ1-2 NA TRBV7-2 ASSPSFNYGYT
TRBJ1-5 NA TRBV7-8 ASSLNGLKPQH
TRBJ2-3 NA TRBV5-1 ASSPTSGLSTDTQY
TRBJ1-5 many TRBV12-3/TRBV12-4 ASSLYPQSDNQPQH
TRBJ2-7 NA TRBV20-1 SAENLRDYSYEQY
TRBJ1-2 few TRBV7-3 ASSLIPQEYGYT
TRBJ1-2 many TRBV18 ASSREPWGYT
TRBJ2-7 many TRBV10-3 AISDGTGSYEQY
TRBJ2-2 few TRBV30 AWSISGSINGGELF
TRBJ1-5 NA TRBV19 ASRRPGGSNQPQH
TRBJ2-1 NA TRBV7-6 ASSPLTSGNNEQF
TRBJ2-1 once TRBV7-8 ASSLLAGVSF
TRBJ2-7 NA TRBV20-1 SAKASGTSVYEQY
TRBJ2-5 many TRBV12-3/TRBV12-4 ASTVWEEETQY
TRBJ1-3 few TRBV2 ASSYPGTENGNTIY
TRBJ2-7 NA TRBV2 ASSAEWAYEQY
TRBJ1-2 many TRBV28 ASSDTGTGNYGYT
TRBJ2-5 many TRBV12-3/TRBV12-4 ASTSFLGPETQY
TRBJ2-3 NA TRBV18 ASSPPSGGPRTDTQY
TRBJ1-1 NA TRBV9 ASSVYDDDTEAF
TRBJ1-3 NA TRBV19 ASSMGRSSGNTIY
TRBJ2-1 NA TRBV10-1 ASSRTSGSSNEQF
TRBJ2-1 NA TRBV7-8 ASSRRSGGYNEQF
TRBJ2-3 few TRBV7-9 ASTLGSSQY
TRBJ2-1 NA TRBV4-3 ASSQGLLAGGNEQF
TRBJ2-3 many TRBV11-2 ASSRWPLAGDADTQY
TRBJ1-1 NA TRBV20-1 SAVGSGLPLNTEAF
TRBJ2-5 few TRBV5-1 ASSLAMGTSETQY
TRBJ2-5 many TRBV3-1 ASTKNRGMETQY
TRBJ2-7 few TRBV9 ASSASSGLSYEQY
TRBJ2-5 NA TRBV20-1 SARLPGAIETQY
TRBJ2-3 once TRBV19 ASSISTDTQY
TRBJ2-7 NA TRBV11-3 ASSGPSCEQY
TRBJ1-1 few TRBV28 ASSFLQGRVTEAF
TRBJ1-2 many TRBV11-2 ASSLGSQINYGYT
TRBJ2-5 NA TRBV4-1 ASRLLGQGRETQY
TRBJ2-2 NA TRBV6-9 ASSYWGQGSGELF
TRBJ2-7 few TRBV20-1 SARDSLAASYEQY